Listed here is a single T cell receptor beta chain. This entry comes from a study of shared clonotypes between healthy human individuals. Whole-study context: The people who gave samples were a couple of women and three men aged 18 to 49.

Clones were read by immunoSEQ multiplex PCR, and TCRdb kept only the in-frame ones, dropping some. Of millions of clones in the sample, 93% were seen once. CDR1 and CDR2 (germline): MDHEN, SYDVKM. V lost 6 bases and J 0 bases, leaving 9 bases between the germline ends. This CDR3 is built from 13 residues. Sequenced material: naive CD4+ T cells from PBMCs. Described subset: CD45RA+ positively selected. This receptor was identified in a man aged 18 to 35 in good health. Some clones in this sample may be carry-over from other donors' samples. The chain uses TRBV28 and TRBJ2-7; tentative D call: TRBD1 (6 bases). CDR3 nucleotide sequence: TGTGCCAGCAGGAAACAGGGCTCCTACGAGCAGTACTTC. Translated, it gives CASRKQGSYEQYF.